This T cell receptor beta chain stems from a study of blood T cell repertoires in COVID-19. Study context: Italy, Spain and the United States were the sources of the convalescent and acute COVID-19 samples. PBMCs, B-cell-depleted T cells, or T cells were the source of the cDNA or gDNA that made up the material.

Original processing methods: It was from reference gene primer amplification that nucleated cell counts were estimated. The table came from immunoSEQ multiplex PCR; TCRdb's copy has only in-frame clones and leaves some out. That table gives V, J and clone size, and the DNA gave D and trimming. The table includes over 150,000 clones, roughly 88% detected once. This clone was seen only a few times. A junction boundary mismatches the germline segment, possibly from a read error. Germline assignment: CDR1 KGHSH and CDR2 LQKENI. CDR3 length: 18 amino acids. J is TRBJ1-1 and V is TRBV18; 7 nucleotides align to TRBD1. The clonotype originates from a woman over 75 with active or convalescent COVID-19. Sequencing used peripheral blood. The CDR3 DNA follows: TGTGCCAGCTCCCCACTCCGGACAGGAATAAGGGGAGGCACTGAAGCTTTCTTT. Translating it yields CASSPLRTGIRGGTEAFF.